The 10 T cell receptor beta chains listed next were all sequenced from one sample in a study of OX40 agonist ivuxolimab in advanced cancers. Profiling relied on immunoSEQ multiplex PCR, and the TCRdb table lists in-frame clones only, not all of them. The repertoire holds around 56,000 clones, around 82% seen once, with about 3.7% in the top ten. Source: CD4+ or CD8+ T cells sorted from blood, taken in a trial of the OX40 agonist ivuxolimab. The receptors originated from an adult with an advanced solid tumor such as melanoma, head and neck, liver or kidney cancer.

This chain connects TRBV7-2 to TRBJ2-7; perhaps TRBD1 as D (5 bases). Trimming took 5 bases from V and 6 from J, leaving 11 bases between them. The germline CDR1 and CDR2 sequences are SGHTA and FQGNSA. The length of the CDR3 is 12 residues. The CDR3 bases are TGTGCCAGCAGCCTGTGGGGCGGCGAGCAGTACTTC. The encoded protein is CASSLWGGEQYF.

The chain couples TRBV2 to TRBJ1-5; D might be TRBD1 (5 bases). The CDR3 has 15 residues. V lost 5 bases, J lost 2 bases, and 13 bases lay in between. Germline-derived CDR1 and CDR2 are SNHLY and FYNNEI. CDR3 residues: CASSRSGLGNQPQHF. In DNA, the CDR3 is TGTGCCAGCAGTCGATCAGGGTTGGGCAATCAGCCCCAGCATTTT.

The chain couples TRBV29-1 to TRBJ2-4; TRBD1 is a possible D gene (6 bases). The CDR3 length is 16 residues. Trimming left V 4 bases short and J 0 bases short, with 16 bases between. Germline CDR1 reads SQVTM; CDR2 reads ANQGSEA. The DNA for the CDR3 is TGCAGCGTTGGTGGGACAAATCCCCTAGCCAAAAACATTCAGTACTTC. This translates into CSVGGTNPLAKNIQYF.

This CDR3 reads CASSPGPTNDEAFF. In DNA, the CDR3 is TGTGCCAGCAGTCCAGGACCCACGAACGACGAAGCTTTCTTT. The V gene is TRBV7-2, the J gene TRBJ1-1; D ambiguous. Between the trimmed V and J ends, which lost 6 bases and 8 bases, there was a span of 19 bases. The CDR3 loop spans 14 amino acids. Germline V gene sequence: CDR1 SGHTA, CDR2 FQGNSA.

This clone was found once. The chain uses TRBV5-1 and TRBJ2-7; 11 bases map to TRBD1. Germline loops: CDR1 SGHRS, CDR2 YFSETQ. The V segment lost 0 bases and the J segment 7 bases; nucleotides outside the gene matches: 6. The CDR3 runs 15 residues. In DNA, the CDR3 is TGCGCCAGCAGCTTGGCCGGACAGGGGGCCGGTGAGCAGTACTTC. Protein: CASSLAGQGAGEQYF.

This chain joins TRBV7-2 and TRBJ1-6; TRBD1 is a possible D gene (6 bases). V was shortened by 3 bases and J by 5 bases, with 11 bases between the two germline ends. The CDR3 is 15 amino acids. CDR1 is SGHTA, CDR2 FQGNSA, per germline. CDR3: CASSLSGEDNSPLHF. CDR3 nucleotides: TGTGCCAGCAGCTTGTCAGGGGAGGATAATTCACCCCTCCACTTT.

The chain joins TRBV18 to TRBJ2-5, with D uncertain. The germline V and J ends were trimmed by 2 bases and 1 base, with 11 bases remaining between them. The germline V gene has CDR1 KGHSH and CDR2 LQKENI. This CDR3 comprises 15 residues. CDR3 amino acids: CASSPYLNSQETQYF. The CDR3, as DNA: TGTGCCAGCTCACCATACCTCAACTCCCAAGAGACCCAGTACTTC.

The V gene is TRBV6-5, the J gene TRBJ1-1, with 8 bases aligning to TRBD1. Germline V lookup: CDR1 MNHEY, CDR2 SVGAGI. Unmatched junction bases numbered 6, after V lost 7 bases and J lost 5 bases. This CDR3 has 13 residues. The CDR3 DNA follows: TGTGCCAGCATCTTACAGGGGGGGACTGAAGCTTTCTTT. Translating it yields CASILQGGTEAFF.

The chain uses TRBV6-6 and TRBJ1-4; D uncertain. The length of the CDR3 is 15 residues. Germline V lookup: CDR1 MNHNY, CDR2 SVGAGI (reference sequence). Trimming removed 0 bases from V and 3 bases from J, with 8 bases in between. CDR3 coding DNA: TGTGCCAGCAGTTACTCCAATGAACCTAATGAAAAACTGTTTTTT. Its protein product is CASSYSNEPNEKLFF.

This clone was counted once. The CDR3 DNA is TGCGCCAGCAGCCAAGATGCGGGAGGGGGGAGAGGGAACTATGGCTACACCTTC. It encodes CASSQDAGGGRGNYGYTF. The chain has TRBV4-3 and TRBJ1-2, with D perhaps TRBD1 (6 bases). This CDR3 spans 18 amino acids. The V end lost 0 bases, the J end lost 2 bases, and 19 bases lay between the germline ends. CDR1 LGHNA and CDR2 YSLEER come from the germline V gene.